The clone carrying this TCR beta chain came up a few times. No antigen is known for it. The data stem from a study of blood T cells in healthy people across ages. Study-level findings and limits: Measured against age, TCR beta diversity per million T cells decreased in a roughly linear manner. It was not known whether donors were CMV positive (a possible confounder of expanded clonotype changes). The unsorted PBMCs prevented any conclusive comparison of naive versus antigen-experienced cells.

This CDR3 comprises 14 residues. CDR1 and CDR2 (germline): MDHEN, SYDVKM. V was shortened by 8 bases and J by 3 bases, with 15 bases between the two germline ends. A second PCR of about 6 to 11 cycles used a sample-barcoded 5' primer and a J-beta primer mix. All samples yielded 2.5 million or more CDR3-containing paired-end reads. TCRdb redid the calling of the 5' RACE reads with MiXCR, one entry per CDR3 protein. The table lists under 2,000,000 distinct CDR3 sequences, around half of them singletons. Sequencing was carried out using blood. The sequence was collected from a woman aged 40 to 55 in good health. This chain connects TRBV28 to TRBJ2-3; D call uncertain. The CDR3 protein is CASRPTLGTDTQYF. The CDR3 DNA reads as TGTGCCAGCCGGCCCACCCTTGGGACAGATACGCAGTATTTT.